The 32 T cell receptor beta chains listed next were all sequenced from one sample in a study of blood T cell repertoires in COVID-19. Only in-frame clones appear in the TCRdb table, and some are missing; sequencing was by immunoSEQ multiplex PCR. The table lists about 70,000 clones, 65% to 85% of them singletons. The sequenced sample was peripheral blood. Receptors originate from an older woman with acute or convalescent COVID-19.

J is TRBJ2-3 and V is TRBV5-1; 7 bases are shared with TRBD1. Germline CDR1 reads SGHRS; CDR2 reads YFSETQ. CDR3 length: 14 amino acids. With V trimmed by 4 bases and J by 2 bases, 4 bases remained unmatched. The CDR3 DNA sequence: TGCGCCAGCAGCCGGGACAGACTCACAGATACGCAGTATTTT. Residues: CASSRDRLTDTQYF.

The rearrangement links TRBV9 to TRBJ1-2; 8 bases map to TRBD1. The CDR3 is 14 residues long. V lost 1 base to trimming and J lost 4 bases; unmatched junction nucleotides: 3. Germline V gene data show CDR1 as SGDLS and CDR2 as YYNGEE. As DNA, the CDR3 is TGTGCCAGCAGCGTATCGGGACAGGCCTATGGCTACACCTTC. Protein product: CASSVSGQAYGYTF.

This chain links TRBV9 with TRBJ1-2; D unresolved. The CDR3 has 14 amino acids. Germline CDR1 reads SGDLS; CDR2 reads YYNGEE. The V gene lost 0 bases and the J gene lost 4 bases, with 10 bases spanning the gap. The CDR3: CASSVAYEAYGYTF. Here the CDR3 DNA reads TGTGCCAGCAGCGTAGCATATGAGGCCTATGGCTACACCTTC.

The sample holds a few counts of this clone. V is TRBV30 and J is TRBJ1-5, with 10 bases lining up with TRBD1. The CDR3 has 15 residues. Germline V CDR1 and CDR2: GTSNPN, SVGIG (reference sequence). The V gene end was trimmed by 4 bases and the J gene end by 4 bases; junction bases not matched to a gene: 7. CDR3 sequence: CAWKTRDRGNQPQHF. CDR3 DNA: TGTGCCTGGAAAACTCGGGACAGGGGTAATCAGCCCCAGCATTTT.

This sequence joins TRBV2 and TRBJ1-2, with 9 bases identical to TRBD1. Germline assignment: CDR1 SNHLY and CDR2 FYNNEI. The CDR3 contains 15 residues. The ends lost 8 bases at V and 7 bases at J; junction bases unmatched: 14. The CDR3 DNA follows: TGTGCCAGCTCGGAACAGGGGGCGGTTTTTGGTGGCTACACCTTC. Residues: CASSEQGAVFGGYTF.

This clone has more than one count but fewer than ten. The rearrangement links TRBV5-4 to TRBJ1-5; D not resolved. Trimming took 2 bases from V and 7 from J, leaving 16 bases between them. This CDR3 comprises 15 residues. The germline V gene encodes CDR1 SGHNT and CDR2 YYREEE (reference sequence). DNA for the CDR3: TGTGCCAGCAGCTTCCGAACCGGGTTCAGCCAGCCCCAGCATTTT. This encodes CASSFRTGFSQPQHF.

V gene TRBV6-2 or TRBV6-3 combines with J gene TRBJ2-7, with D possibly being TRBD1 (6 bases). Trimming pared 5 bases from V and 7 bases from J, leaving 12 bases between. The CDR3 has 12 amino acids. CDR1 MNHEY and CDR2 SVGEGT come from the germline V gene. The CDR3 sequence: CASSNQRGEQYF. In nucleotides, the CDR3 is TGTGCCAGCAGTAACCAAAGGGGGGAGCAGTACTTC.

This sequence joins TRBV5-1 and TRBJ1-2; TRBD1 might be the D (5 bases). CDR3 size: 14 residues. V dropped 0 bases and J dropped 3 bases, with 9 bases sitting between them. In germline, CDR1 is SGHRS, CDR2 YFSETQ. The CDR3 coding sequence is TGCGCCAGCAGCTTGGTATTACAGGACTATGGCTACACCTTC. Translating it yields CASSLVLQDYGYTF.

The rearrangement links TRBV5-1 to TRBJ1-2; the D gene is possibly TRBD1 (6 bases). The CDR3 is made up of 14 amino acids. V was clipped by 4 bases and J by 1 base, with 11 bases between them. From germline, CDR1 is SGHRS and CDR2 YFSETQ. CDR3 bases: TGCGCCAGCAGCGGCGAACAGGGTAACTATGGCTACACCTTC. This codes for CASSGEQGNYGYTF.

The V and J genes are TRBV2 and TRBJ1-2; D is perhaps TRBD1 (6 bases). Germline V lookup: CDR1 SNHLY, CDR2 FYNNEI. The germline V and J ends were trimmed by 6 bases and 6 bases, with 14 bases remaining between them. CDR3 length equals 13 residues. The CDR3 nucleotides read TGTGCCAGCAGCCTGACGGGGGGCGATGGCTACACCTTC. It yields the protein CASSLTGGDGYTF.

The genes are TRBV24-1 and TRBJ1-2, with TRBD1 matching 10 bases. Germline V lookup: CDR1 KGHDR, CDR2 SFDVKD. The V gene end was trimmed by 2 bases and the J gene end by 4 bases; junction bases not matched to a gene: 3. CDR3 length equals 15 residues. CDR3 DNA sequence: TGTGCCACCAGTGATTCCGGGACAGGGGCCTATGGCTACACCTTC. Its protein is CATSDSGTGAYGYTF.

The sample holds a few counts of this clone. The chain joins TRBV7-2 to TRBJ1-2; perhaps TRBD1 as D (5 bases). V lost 1 base and J lost 8, with 14 bases in between. Germline CDR1 is SGHTA and CDR2 is FQGNSA. The CDR3 sequence is 14 residues long. CDR3 amino acids: CASSLVGQSRGYTF. As DNA, the CDR3 is TGTGCCAGCAGCTTAGTGGGGCAATCGAGGGGCTACACCTTC. The full variable domain, rest sourced from reference TRBV7-2 and TRBJ1-2, is GAGVSQSPSNKVTEKGKDVELRCDPISGHTALYWYRQSLGQGLEFLIYFQGNSAPDKSGLPSDRFSAERTGGSVSTLTIQRTQQEDSAVYLCASSLVGQSRGYTFGSGTRLTVV.

The CDR3 protein is CASQEDQTYTGELFF. The CDR3 DNA reads as TGCGCCAGCCAGGAGGACCAGACCTACACCGGGGAGCTGTTTTTT. The J gene is TRBJ2-2, the V gene TRBV5-1, with D perhaps TRBD2 (5 bases). Germline CDR1 is SGHRS and CDR2 is YFSETQ. The germline V and J ends were trimmed by 7 bases and 3 bases, with 16 bases remaining between them. The CDR3 contains 15 residues.

V usage is TRBV18 and J usage is TRBJ2-3; tentatively, D is TRBD1 (5 bases). Germline CDR1 is KGHSH and CDR2 is LQKENI. Trimming removed 4 bases from V and 3 bases from J, with 11 bases in between. CDR3 length: 14 amino acids. The CDR3 nucleotides are TGTGCCAGCTCACAGGGGTTCAGGACAGATACGCAGTATTTT. The encoded protein is CASSQGFRTDTQYF.

This clone was counted a few times. J is TRBJ1-5 and V is TRBV15; the D is unclear. Trimming took off 0 bases at V and 5 bases at J, with 11 bases between the two ends. The CDR3 contains 15 residues. The germline gives CDR1 LNHNV, CDR2 YYDKDF (reference sequence). DNA for the CDR3: TGTGCCACCAGCAGAGATCCGGCCGGGGATCAGCCCCAGCATTTT. It translates to CATSRDPAGDQPQHF.

The sample holds many counts of this clone. This chain joins TRBV19 and TRBJ1-1; D remains ambiguous. Germline-derived CDR1 and CDR2 are LNHDA and SQIVND (reference sequence). The CDR3 has 15 amino acids. Trimming shortened V by 2 bases and J by 3 bases, and 13 bases separated the two germline ends. The CDR3 protein is CASSIYGDGDTEAFF. CDR3 sequence (DNA): TGTGCCAGTAGTATATACGGTGACGGGGACACTGAAGCTTTCTTT.

Details on this clone: Distinct nucleotide sequences in the sample also encode this CDR3. The chain joins TRBV18 to TRBJ1-1; tentatively, D is TRBD1 (5 bases). V dropped 4 bases and J dropped 2 bases, with 11 bases sitting between them. The CDR3 contains 14 residues. The germline V gene encodes CDR1 KGHSH and CDR2 LQKENI. The CDR3 DNA is TGTGCCAGCTCACAAGGGGCCCGAAACACTGAAGCTTTCTTT. Translating it yields CASSQGARNTEAFF.

The chain couples TRBV4-2 to TRBJ1-1; perhaps TRBD1 as D (6 bases). Between the trimmed V and J ends, which lost 0 bases and 0 bases, there was a span of 11 bases. The CDR3 covers 16 residues. Germline lookup yields CDR1 LGHNA and CDR2 YNFKEQ. This CDR3 is CASSQEQGSVNTEAFF. In DNA, the CDR3 is TGTGCCAGCAGCCAAGAGCAGGGGTCGGTGAACACTGAAGCTTTCTTT.

The V call is TRBV4-2, the J call TRBJ2-1, with 9 positions matching TRBD2. CDR1 and CDR2 (germline): LGHNA, YNFKEQ. Trimming took 6 bases from V and 2 from J; bases not matched to a gene: 5. The CDR3 loop spans 15 amino acids. CDR3 protein: CASRDIAGAYNEQFF. The CDR3 region has the DNA TGTGCCAGCAGAGACATAGCGGGAGCCTACAATGAGCAGTTCTTC.

The chain links TRBV20-1 to TRBJ2-1; TRBD2 aligns across 9 bases. The germline V gene encodes CDR1 DFQATT and CDR2 SNEGSKA (reference sequence). The CDR3 consists of 14 residues. Trimming removed 3 bases from V and 4 bases from J; junction bases left unmatched: 4. The CDR3 DNA is TGCAGTGCTAGTGCGGGGGGGGTATACAATGAGCAGTTCTTC. Its translation: CSASAGGVYNEQFF.

The sample holds one count of this clone. This rearrangement joins TRBV19 to TRBJ2-1; TRBD2 matches at 7 bases. The germline gives CDR1 LNHDA, CDR2 SQIVND (reference sequence). The CDR3 has 16 residues. V gave up 1 base and J gave up 0 bases; unmatched junction bases: 3. The CDR3 DNA is TGTGCCAGTAGTATAGGGACTAGGGGCTCCTACAATGAGCAGTTCTTC. It translates to CASSIGTRGSYNEQFF.

The chain has TRBV24-1 and TRBJ1-2, with TRBD1 identical over 8 bases. The V and J ends lost 3 bases and 3 bases, in that order; junction bases with no gene match: 11. The CDR3 length is 17 residues. Germline-derived CDR1 and CDR2 are KGHDR and SFDVKD. The CDR3 region has the DNA TGTGCCACCAGTGATCCACGACAGGGGACGAGGGACTATGGCTACACCTTC. Its translation: CATSDPRQGTRDYGYTF.

This clone has just a few counts. The CDR3 here is CAWRFNGGGDTIYF. The CDR3 bases are TGTGCCTGGAGATTCAACGGGGGTGGGGACACCATATATTTT. This sequence joins TRBV30 and TRBJ1-3; D is possibly TRBD1 (5 bases). CDR3 size: 14 residues. The V end lost 3 bases, the J end lost 8 bases, and 17 bases lay between the germline ends. Germline values: CDR1 GTSNPN, CDR2 SVGIG (reference sequence).

The V gene is TRBV6-5, the J gene TRBJ1-3, with 7 bases that match TRBD1. J gave up 3 bases and V 7 bases, and 6 bases lay outside the gene matches. There are 14 residues in the CDR3. Germline V lookup: CDR1 MNHEY, CDR2 SVGAGI. This CDR3 reads CASTEGARGNTIYF. In nucleotides, the CDR3 is TGTGCCAGCACAGAGGGGGCGCGTGGAAACACCATATATTTT.

The chain combines TRBV20-1 with TRBJ2-5; 8 bases are shared with TRBD2. This CDR3 is built from 17 residues. Trimming removed 3 bases from V and 4 bases from J; junction bases left unmatched: 16. CDR1 and CDR2 from the germline V gene are DFQATT and SNEGSKA (reference sequence). The CDR3 region has the DNA TGCAGTGCTAGTATTGGGGCTGGCGGGAGGTACGCAGAGACCCAGTACTTC. It translates to CSASIGAGGRYAETQYF.

The V call is TRBV28, the J call TRBJ1-5; D gene uncertain. Germline assignment: CDR1 MDHEN and CDR2 SYDVKM. V lost 5 bases and J 5 bases, leaving 16 bases between the germline ends. The CDR3 has 15 amino acids. Here the CDR3 DNA reads TGTGCCAGCAGTGACAACGGACTCATTGATCAGCCCCAGCATTTT. It specifies CASSDNGLIDQPQHF.

There are a few counts of this clone. The V call is TRBV19, the J call TRBJ1-5, with D perhaps matching TRBD1 (6 bases). The CDR3 contains 15 residues. V shed 1 base and J shed 6 bases, with 13 bases lying between them. Germline V CDR1 and CDR2: LNHDA, SQIVND (reference sequence). The CDR3 DNA reads TGTGCCAGTAGTATAGTCGGTCAGGGGACTCAGCCCCAGCATTTT. It specifies CASSIVGQGTQPQHF.

The rearrangement uses TRBV6-6 and TRBJ1-1, with 8 positions matching TRBD1. CDR3 length: 16 residues. Germline assignment: CDR1 MNHNY and CDR2 SVGAGI (reference sequence). Trimming at V came to 7 bases and at J to 4 bases, leaving 14 bases not matched to a gene. Here the CDR3 reads CASNRFIDRGFTEAFF. The CDR3 DNA reads TGTGCCAGCAATCGGTTTATCGACAGGGGATTCACTGAAGCTTTCTTT.

The chain has TRBV2 and TRBJ2-3; D unresolved. The CDR3 has 14 amino acids. The ends were cut back, 2 bases at V and 2 bases at J, with 8 bases in the middle. Germline CDR1 reads SNHLY; CDR2 reads FYNNEI. Written as DNA, the CDR3 is TGTGCCAGCAGTGAAATTACTCCCACAGATACGCAGTATTTT. Amino acid sequence: CASSEITPTDTQYF.

The chain carries TRBV7-9 and TRBJ1-1, with TRBD1 identical over 7 bases. The germline V gene has CDR1 SEHNR and CDR2 FQNEAQ (reference sequence). CDR3 length: 16 amino acids. After removal of 0 bases from V and 5 bases from J, the junction contained 9 bases not matched to a gene. The CDR3 nucleotides read TGTGCCAGCAGCTTAGCTTTGACAGGGAAGGCGACTGAAGCTTTCTTT. This encodes CASSLALTGKATEAFF.

The chain combines TRBV27 with TRBJ2-7; 12 bases align to TRBD2. Germline V gene data show CDR1 as MNHEY and CDR2 as SMNVEV (reference sequence). The trim removed 6 bases at V and 4 bases at J, leaving 7 bases unmatched. The CDR3 totals 15 residues. The CDR3 sequence is CASSALTSGRYEQYF. For the CDR3, the DNA is TGTGCCAGCAGCGCATTAACTAGCGGGAGGTACGAGCAGTACTTC.

V and J are TRBV28 and TRBJ1-3; no clear D gene. The germline V and J ends were trimmed by 2 bases and 0 bases, with 2 bases remaining between them. From germline, CDR1 is MDHEN and CDR2 SYDVKM. The CDR3 totals 13 residues. CDR3 region: CASSLLSGNTIYF. The CDR3 DNA sequence: TGTGCCAGCAGTTTACTCTCTGGAAACACCATATATTTT.